This T cell receptor (beta chain) was found in a study of PD-L1 blockade in urothelial cancer. Across the whole study: Male sex and bladder-origin urothelial cancer were recorded for about 85% of the roughly 29 patients. Blood samples had a median of 141,255 T cells. Blood was tested 3 weeks (second dose) and 6 weeks into treatment.

The CDR3 runs to 14 residues. From germline, CDR1 is MNHEY and CDR2 SVGAGI. Trimming shortened V by 3 bases and J by 5 bases, and 13 bases separated the two germline ends. Libraries were prepared by immunoSEQ multiplex PCR; TCRdb keeps only in-frame clonotypes and omits some of them. The sample lists around 100,000 clones, about 85% occurring once. Sequenced here: PBMCs, sampled around atezolizumab (anti-PD-L1) treatment. The chain has TRBV6-5 and TRBJ1-2; a weak D match, TRBD1 (6 bases). The origin of this receptor is a middle-aged man with urothelial cancer. This chain's CDR3 is CASSYRGGGYGYTF. The CDR3 DNA is TGTGCCAGCAGTTATAGGGGAGGGGGGTATGGCTACACCTTC.